This T cell receptor beta chain originates from a study of T cell responses to AZD1222 COVID-19 vaccine. Notes on the study in general: Epitopes outside B.1.351 and B.1.1.7 mutated regions reportedly drew nearly half of spike TCRs.

Generated by immunoSEQ multiplex PCR, the TCRdb table keeps only in-frame clones and is missing some. This table holds around 140,000 clones, about 93% found once. For this clone: Its antigen is currently unknown.

CDR3 size: 13 residues. The V gene lost 3 bases and the J gene lost 4 bases, with 8 bases spanning the gap. Germline V gene sequence: CDR1 ENHRY, CDR2 SYGVKD. This chain connects TRBV10-3 to TRBJ2-3, with a possible D match to TRBD2 (6 bases). This TCR was recovered from an adult in good health. Sequencing was performed on peripheral blood, taken on day 0 of AZD1222 vaccination. CDR3 in amino acids: CAISERESDTQYF. CDR3 nucleotides: TGTGCCATCAGTGAACGGGAGTCAGATACGCAGTATTTT.